The entry below describes one TCR beta chain. Profiling relied on immunoSEQ multiplex PCR, and the TCRdb table lists in-frame clones only, not all of them. The sample totals fewer than 200,000 clones. The sample comes from a study of control samples from healthy donors and cancer patients. The sequenced sample consisted of blood. This clonotype originated in a woman between 25 and 40 years old in good health.

DNA of the CDR3: TGTGCCAGCAGTTTACAGGGCGGTCAGCCCCAGCATTTT. Its protein is CASSLQGGQPQHF. This rearrangement joins TRBV12-3 or TRBV12-4 to TRBJ1-5; a weak D match, TRBD1 (5 bases). Trimming stripped 2 bases from V and 6 bases from J, with 8 bases between. The CDR3 loop spans 13 amino acids.